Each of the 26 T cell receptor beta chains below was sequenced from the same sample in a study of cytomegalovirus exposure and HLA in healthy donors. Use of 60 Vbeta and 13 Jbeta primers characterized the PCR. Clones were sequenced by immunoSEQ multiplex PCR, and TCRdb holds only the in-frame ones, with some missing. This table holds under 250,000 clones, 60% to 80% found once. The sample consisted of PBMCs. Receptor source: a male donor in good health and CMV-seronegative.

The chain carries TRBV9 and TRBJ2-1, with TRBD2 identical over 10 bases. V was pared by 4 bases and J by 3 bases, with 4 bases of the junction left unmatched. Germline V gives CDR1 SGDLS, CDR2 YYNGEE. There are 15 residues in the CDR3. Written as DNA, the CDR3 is TGTGCCAGCAGCCCCAGGACTAGCGGCTACAATGAGCAGTTCTTC. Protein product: CASSPRTSGYNEQFF. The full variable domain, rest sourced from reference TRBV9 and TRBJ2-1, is DSGVTQTPKHLITATGQRVTLRCSPRSGDLSVYWYQQSLDQGLQFLIQYYNGEERAKGNILERFSAQQFPDLHSELNLSSLELGDSALYFCASSPRTSGYNEQFFGPGTRLTVL.

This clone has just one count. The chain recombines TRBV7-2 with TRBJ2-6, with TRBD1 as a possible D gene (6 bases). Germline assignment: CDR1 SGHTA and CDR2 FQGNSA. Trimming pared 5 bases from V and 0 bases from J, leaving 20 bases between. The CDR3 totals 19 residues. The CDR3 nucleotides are TGTGCCAGCAGCCCAACGACAGGATTCCCTTACTCTGGGGCCAACGTCCTGACTTTC. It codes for CASSPTTGFPYSGANVLTF.

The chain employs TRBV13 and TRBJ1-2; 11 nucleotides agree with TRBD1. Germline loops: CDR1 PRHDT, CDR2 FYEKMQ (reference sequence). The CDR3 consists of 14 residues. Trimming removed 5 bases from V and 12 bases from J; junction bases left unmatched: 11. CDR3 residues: CASSPSGQGAHNTF. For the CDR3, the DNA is TGTGCCAGCAGCCCCTCAGGACAGGGGGCACATAACACCTTC.

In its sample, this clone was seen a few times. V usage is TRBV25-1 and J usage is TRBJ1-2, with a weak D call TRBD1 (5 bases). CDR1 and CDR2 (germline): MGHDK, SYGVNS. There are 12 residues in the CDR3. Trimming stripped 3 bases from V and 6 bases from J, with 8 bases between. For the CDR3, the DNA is TGTGCCAGCAGTGACAGGGTCAATGGCTACACCTTC. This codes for CASSDRVNGYTF.

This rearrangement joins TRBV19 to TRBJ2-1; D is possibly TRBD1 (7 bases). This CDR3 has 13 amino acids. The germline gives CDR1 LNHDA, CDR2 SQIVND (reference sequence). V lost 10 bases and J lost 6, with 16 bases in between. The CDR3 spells CAIQGGPGNEQFF. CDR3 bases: TGTGCCATTCAGGGGGGCCCGGGCAATGAGCAGTTCTTC.

The CDR3 protein is CASSQGTGSHYGYTF. CDR3 bases: TGCGCCAGCAGCCAAGGGACAGGCAGTCACTATGGCTACACCTTC. The V gene is TRBV4-3, the J gene TRBJ1-2; 7 bases line up with TRBD1. Losses at the gene ends were 1 base for V and 3 bases for J; bases not matched to a gene: 5. CDR3 size: 15 residues. From germline, CDR1 is LGHNA and CDR2 YSLEER.

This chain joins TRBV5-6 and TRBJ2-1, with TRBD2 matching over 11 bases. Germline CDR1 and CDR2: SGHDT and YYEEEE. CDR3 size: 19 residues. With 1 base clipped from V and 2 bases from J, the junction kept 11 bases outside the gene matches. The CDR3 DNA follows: TGTGCCAGCAGCTTGCGGGCGTGGGGACTAGCGGCAACCTACAATGAGCAGTTCTTC. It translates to CASSLRAWGLAATYNEQFF.

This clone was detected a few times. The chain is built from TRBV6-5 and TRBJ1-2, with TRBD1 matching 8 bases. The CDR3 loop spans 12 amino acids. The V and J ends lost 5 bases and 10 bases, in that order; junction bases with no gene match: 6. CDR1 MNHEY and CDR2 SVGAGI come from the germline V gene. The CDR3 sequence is CASSRDRIDYTF. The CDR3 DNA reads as TGTGCCAGCAGTAGGGACAGGATCGACTACACCTTC.

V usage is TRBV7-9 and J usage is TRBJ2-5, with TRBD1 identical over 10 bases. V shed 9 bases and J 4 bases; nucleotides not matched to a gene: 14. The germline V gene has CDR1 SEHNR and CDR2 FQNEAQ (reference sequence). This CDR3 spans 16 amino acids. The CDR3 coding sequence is TGTGCCAGTCCCGGGACAGGGGAGGCCCCAATAGAGACCCAGTACTTC. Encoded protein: CASPGTGEAPIETQYF.

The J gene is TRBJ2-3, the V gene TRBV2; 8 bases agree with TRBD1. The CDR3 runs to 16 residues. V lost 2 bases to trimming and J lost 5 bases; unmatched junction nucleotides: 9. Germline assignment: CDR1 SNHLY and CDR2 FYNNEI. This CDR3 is CASSEWSRGRGDTQYF. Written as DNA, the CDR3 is TGTGCCAGCAGTGAATGGTCCAGGGGGCGAGGAGATACGCAGTATTTT.

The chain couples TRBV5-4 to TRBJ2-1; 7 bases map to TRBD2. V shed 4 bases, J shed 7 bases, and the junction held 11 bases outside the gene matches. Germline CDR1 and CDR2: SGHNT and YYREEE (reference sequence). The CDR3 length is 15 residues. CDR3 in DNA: TGTGCCAGCAGCCAAATGCGGGGGAACCAGAATGAGCAGTTCTTC. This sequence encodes CASSQMRGNQNEQFF. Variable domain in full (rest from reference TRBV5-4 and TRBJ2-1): ETGVTQSPTHLIKTRGQQVTLRCSSQSGHNTVSWYQQALGQGPQFIFQYYREEENGRGNFPPRFSGLQFPNYSSELNVNALELDDSALYLCASSQMRGNQNEQFFGPGTRLTVL.

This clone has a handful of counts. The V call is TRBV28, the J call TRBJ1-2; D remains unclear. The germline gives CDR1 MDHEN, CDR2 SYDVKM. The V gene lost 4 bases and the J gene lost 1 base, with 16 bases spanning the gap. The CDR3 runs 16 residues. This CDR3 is CASSSPASLVNYGYTF. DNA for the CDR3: TGTGCCAGCAGTTCCCCCGCAAGCTTAGTTAACTATGGCTACACCTTC.

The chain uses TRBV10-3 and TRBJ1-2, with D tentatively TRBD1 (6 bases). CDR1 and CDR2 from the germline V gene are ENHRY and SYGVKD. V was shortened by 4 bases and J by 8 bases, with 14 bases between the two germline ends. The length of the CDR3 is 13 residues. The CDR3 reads CAISVRGTRGYTF. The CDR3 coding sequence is TGTGCCATCAGTGTAAGGGGGACAAGGGGCTACACCTTC.

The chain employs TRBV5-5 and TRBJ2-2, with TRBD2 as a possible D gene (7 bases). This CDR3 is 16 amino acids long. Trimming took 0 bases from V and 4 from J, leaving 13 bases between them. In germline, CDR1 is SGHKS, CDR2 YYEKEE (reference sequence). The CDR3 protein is CASSLAGGAVTGELFF. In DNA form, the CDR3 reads TGTGCCAGCAGCTTGGCGGGGGGCGCGGTCACCGGGGAGCTGTTTTTT.

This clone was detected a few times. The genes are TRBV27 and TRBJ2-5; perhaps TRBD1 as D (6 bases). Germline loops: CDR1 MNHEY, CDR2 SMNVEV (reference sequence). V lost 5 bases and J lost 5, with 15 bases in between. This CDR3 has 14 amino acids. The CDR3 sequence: CASSIYRETETQYF. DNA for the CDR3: TGTGCCAGCAGTATATACAGGGAAACGGAGACCCAGTACTTC.

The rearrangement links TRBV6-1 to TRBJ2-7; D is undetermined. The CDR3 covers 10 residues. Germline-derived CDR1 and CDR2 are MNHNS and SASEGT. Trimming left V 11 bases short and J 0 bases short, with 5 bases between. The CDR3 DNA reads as TGTGCCGCGGACTCCTACGAGCAGTACTTC. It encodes CAADSYEQYF.

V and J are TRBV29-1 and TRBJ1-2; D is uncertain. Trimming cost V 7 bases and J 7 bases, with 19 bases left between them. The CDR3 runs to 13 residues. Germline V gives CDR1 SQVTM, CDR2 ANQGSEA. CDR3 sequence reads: CSANDGSAGGYTF. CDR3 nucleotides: TGCAGCGCCAACGACGGGTCGGCGGGTGGCTACACCTTC.

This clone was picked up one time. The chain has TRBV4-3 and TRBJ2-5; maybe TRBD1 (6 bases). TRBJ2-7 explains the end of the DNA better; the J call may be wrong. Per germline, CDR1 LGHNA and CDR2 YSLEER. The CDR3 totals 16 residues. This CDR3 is CASSQDYRGFSYEQYF. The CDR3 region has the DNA TGCGCCAGCAGCCAAGATTATAGGGGGTTCTCCTACGAGCAGTACTTC.

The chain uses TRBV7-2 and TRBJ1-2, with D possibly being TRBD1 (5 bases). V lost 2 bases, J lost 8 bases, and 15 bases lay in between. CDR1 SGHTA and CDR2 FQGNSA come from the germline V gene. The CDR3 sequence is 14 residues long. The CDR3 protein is CASSLSMGQSGYTF. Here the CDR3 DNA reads TGTGCCAGCAGCTTATCGATGGGGCAGTCAGGCTACACCTTC. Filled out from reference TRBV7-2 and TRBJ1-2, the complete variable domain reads GAGVSQSPSNKVTEKGKDVELRCDPISGHTALYWYRQSLGQGLEFLIYFQGNSAPDKSGLPSDRFSAERTGGSVSTLTIQRTQQEDSAVYLCASSLSMGQSGYTFGSGTRLTVV.

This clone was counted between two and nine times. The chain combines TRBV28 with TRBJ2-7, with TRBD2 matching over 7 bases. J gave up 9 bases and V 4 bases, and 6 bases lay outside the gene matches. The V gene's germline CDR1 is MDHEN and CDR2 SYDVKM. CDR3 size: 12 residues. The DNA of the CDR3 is TGTGCCAGCAGTTCCCACACTAGCGCGCAGTACTTC. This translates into CASSSHTSAQYF.

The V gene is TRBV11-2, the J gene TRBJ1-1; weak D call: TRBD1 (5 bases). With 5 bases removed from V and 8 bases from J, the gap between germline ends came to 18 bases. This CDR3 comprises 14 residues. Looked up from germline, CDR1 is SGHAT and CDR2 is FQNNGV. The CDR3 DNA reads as TGTGCCAGCAGCACCACGGGACTGCCCTTAGAAGCTTTCTTT. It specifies CASSTTGLPLEAFF.

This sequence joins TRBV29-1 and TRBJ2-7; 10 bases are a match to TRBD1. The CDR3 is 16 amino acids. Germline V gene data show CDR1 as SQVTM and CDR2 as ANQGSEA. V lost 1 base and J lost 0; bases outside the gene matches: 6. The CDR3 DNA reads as TGCAGCGTTGAAGGGATGACAGGGGGCCTCTCCTACGAGCAGTACTTC. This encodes CSVEGMTGGLSYEQYF.

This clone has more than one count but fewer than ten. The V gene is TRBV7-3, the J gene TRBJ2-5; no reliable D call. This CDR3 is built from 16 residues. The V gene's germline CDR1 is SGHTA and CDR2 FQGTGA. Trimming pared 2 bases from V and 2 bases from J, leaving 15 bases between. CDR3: CASSLGPLGPQETQYF. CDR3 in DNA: TGTGCCAGCAGCTTAGGCCCTCTTGGCCCTCAAGAGACCCAGTACTTC.

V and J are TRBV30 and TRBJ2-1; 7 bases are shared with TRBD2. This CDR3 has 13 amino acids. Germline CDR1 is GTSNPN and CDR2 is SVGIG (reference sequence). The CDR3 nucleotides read TGTGCTTCTACCCGGGGACTATACAATGAGCAGTTCTTC. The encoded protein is CASTRGLYNEQFF.

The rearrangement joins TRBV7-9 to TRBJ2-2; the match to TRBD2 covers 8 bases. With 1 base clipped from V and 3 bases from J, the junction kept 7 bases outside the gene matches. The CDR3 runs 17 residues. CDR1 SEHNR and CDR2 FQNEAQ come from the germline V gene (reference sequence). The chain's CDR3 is CASSLGTSGRYTGELFF. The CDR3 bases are TGTGCCAGCAGCTTAGGTACCAGCGGGAGATACACCGGGGAGCTGTTTTTT.

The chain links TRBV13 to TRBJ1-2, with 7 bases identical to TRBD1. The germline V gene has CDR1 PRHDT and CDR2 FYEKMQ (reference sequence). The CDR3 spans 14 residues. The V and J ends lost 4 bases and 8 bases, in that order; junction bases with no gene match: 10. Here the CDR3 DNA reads TGTGCCAGCAGCTGGGTCAGGGGGGTAGAAGGCTACACCTTC. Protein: CASSWVRGVEGYTF.